A single sample is the source of the 11 T cell receptor beta chains below, sequenced in a study of OX40 agonist ivuxolimab in advanced cancers. Library construction relied on the immunoSEQ multiplex PCR assay. TCRdb retrieved this table from immuneACCESS and kept in-frame rearrangements only. Not all clones are present; in checked studies, unresolved V genes account for under half, and no reason is known for the remainder. The sample has tens of thousands of clones on record, approximately 85% of them singletons. The top ten clonotypes cover about 3% of the sample. Sequenced material: CD4+ or CD8+ T cells sorted from blood, taken in a trial of the OX40 agonist ivuxolimab. The source is an adult with an advanced solid tumor such as melanoma, head and neck, liver or kidney cancer.

The CDR3 here is CASSYPGGGQPQHF. The CDR3 DNA reads as TGTGCCAGCAGTTACCCGGGGGGAGGTCAGCCCCAGCATTTT. The rearrangement uses TRBV6-5 and TRBJ1-5; D may be TRBD1 (5 bases). V was pared by 2 bases and J by 6 bases, with 11 bases between. From germline, CDR1 is MNHEY and CDR2 SVGAGI. This CDR3 region has 14 residues.

The rearrangement joins TRBV29-1 to TRBJ1-2, with 10 bases matching TRBD1. Germline assignment: CDR1 SQVTM and CDR2 ANQGSEA. The J segment lost 3 bases and the V segment lost 3 bases, leaving 19 bases of the junction unmatched. This CDR3 region has 19 residues. The CDR3 region is CSVDWVSGQGTPGDYGYTF. CDR3 sequence (DNA): TGCAGCGTTGACTGGGTGTCGGGACAGGGGACACCGGGCGACTATGGCTACACCTTC.

The chain uses TRBV7-9 and TRBJ2-7; perhaps TRBD1 as D (5 bases). The CDR3 is made up of 13 amino acids. V was clipped by 7 bases and J by 6 bases, with 16 bases between them. The germline gives CDR1 SEHNR, CDR2 FQNEAQ (reference sequence). In nucleotides, the CDR3 is TGTGCCAGCACCACAGGTGTGGGTGGCGAGCAGTACTTC. Its translation is CASTTGVGGEQYF. Full variable domain (rest looked up from reference TRBV7-9 and TRBJ2-7): DTGVSQNPRHKITKRGQNVTFRCDPISEHNRLYWYRQTLGQGPEFLTYFQNEAQLEKSRLLSDRFSAERPKGSFSTLEIQRTEQGDSAMYLCASTTGVGGEQYFGPGTRLTVT.

This chain links TRBV2 with TRBJ2-7; 12 bases are a match to TRBD2. Germline trimming cut 7 bases from V and 5 bases from J; bases unmatched to any gene: 6. This CDR3 contains 14 residues. Germline lookup yields CDR1 SNHLY and CDR2 FYNNEI. The CDR3 region is CASKPTSGSDEQYF. CDR3 nucleotides: TGTGCCAGCAAACCGACTAGCGGGAGCGACGAGCAGTACTTC.

J is TRBJ2-5 and V is TRBV5-1; 10 bases are a match to TRBD2. After removal of 1 base from V and 1 base from J, the junction contained 4 bases not matched to a gene. The germline V gene has CDR1 SGHRS and CDR2 YFSETQ. The CDR3 extends over 16 amino acids. The CDR3 nucleotides are TGCGCCAGCAGCTTGTGGGCTAGCGGGAGCCAAGAGACCCAGTACTTC. It encodes CASSLWASGSQETQYF.

This chain connects TRBV5-1 to TRBJ1-1, with D tentatively TRBD1 (5 bases). The germline V and J ends were trimmed by 0 bases and 4 bases, with 10 bases remaining between them. CDR3 length: 14 residues. Germline V lookup: CDR1 SGHRS, CDR2 YFSETQ. The CDR3 bases are TGCGCCAGCAGCTTGGCCGAAGGGGTCACTGAAGCTTTCTTT. Amino acids: CASSLAEGVTEAFF.

The V and J genes are TRBV5-4 and TRBJ2-1, with 11 positions matching TRBD2. The germline V gene has CDR1 SGHNT and CDR2 YYREEE (reference sequence). The CDR3 totals 17 residues. V shed 2 bases and J 1 base; nucleotides not matched to a gene: 5. The CDR3 bases are TGTGCCAGCAGCTTTTTACTAGCGGGAGTATCCTACAATGAGCAGTTCTTC. Its translation is CASSFLLAGVSYNEQFF. Full variable domain (outside the CDR3, taken from reference TRBV5-4 and TRBJ2-1): ETGVTQSPTHLIKTRGQQVTLRCSSQSGHNTVSWYQQALGQGPQFIFQYYREEENGRGNFPPRFSGLQFPNYSSELNVNALELDDSALYLCASSFLLAGVSYNEQFFGPGTRLTVL.

The chain links TRBV11-2 to TRBJ1-2; 9 nucleotides align to TRBD1. The CDR3 is 14 residues long. CDR1 and CDR2 (germline): SGHAT, FQNNGV. Germline trimming cut 5 bases from V and 6 bases from J; bases unmatched to any gene: 7. CDR3 amino acids: CASSPYRGLDGYTF. CDR3 bases: TGTGCCAGCAGCCCTTACAGGGGGCTTGATGGCTACACCTTC.

The J gene is TRBJ1-1, the V gene TRBV28, with a possible D match to TRBD1 (6 bases). The germline V gene has CDR1 MDHEN and CDR2 SYDVKM. This CDR3 comprises 17 residues. The V end lost 4 bases, the J end lost 0 bases, and 18 bases lay between the germline ends. The CDR3 DNA follows: TGTGCCAGCAGTTGGGGGGACACGGTTCCTTTGAACACTGAAGCTTTCTTT. Its protein is CASSWGDTVPLNTEAFF.

V is TRBV6-4 and J is TRBJ1-5; weak D call: TRBD1 (5 bases). V was trimmed by 11 bases and J by 6 bases, leaving 14 bases between them. This CDR3 spans 12 amino acids. Germline CDR1 and CDR2: MRHNA and SNTAGT. CDR3 DNA: TGTGCCGGTTCCTCTGGGGGTCAGCCCCAGCATTTT. Protein: CAGSSGGQPQHF.

This chain uses TRBV11-2 with TRBJ1-5; 7 nucleotides match TRBD1. There are 13 residues in the CDR3. V shed 5 bases and J 7 bases; nucleotides not matched to a gene: 5. In germline, CDR1 is SGHAT, CDR2 FQNNGV. CDR3 DNA sequence: TGTGCCAGCAGCCTTACAGGGGACCAGCCCCAGCATTTT. It yields the protein CASSLTGDQPQHF.